These 32 T cell receptor beta chains came from one sample sequenced in a study of Graves' ophthalmopathy and Graves' hyperthyroidism. RNA transcripts served as template for amplifying TCR beta CDR3 sequences. Investigators did first-round RT-PCR with HTBI primers, then second-round multiplex PCR. Each CDR3 protein is one row after TCRdb ran MiXCR on the multiplex PCR reads. The table has a few hundred thousand distinct CDR3 sequences, roughly a sixth seen once. What was sequenced was peripheral blood. The receptors stem from an adult woman with stable Graves' hyperthyroidism.

CDR3 bases: TGCGCCAGCAGCTTGGGGGGCAGGGGCGGCGAGCAGTACGTC. This translates into CASSLGGRGGEQYV. The chain couples TRBV5-1 to TRBJ2-7, with a possible D match to TRBD1 (6 bases). Germline values: CDR1 SGHRS, CDR2 YFSETQ. V lost 0 bases to trimming and J lost 6 bases, with 13 bases between them. The CDR3 has 14 residues.

This clonotype was seen repeatedly, ten times or more. The chain is built from TRBV6-1 and TRBJ2-5; 10 bases agree with TRBD1. Germline V gives CDR1 MNHNS, CDR2 SASEGT. The CDR3 covers 16 residues. The ends lost 3 bases at V and 5 bases at J; junction bases unmatched: 9. The CDR3 region is CASSDRPGTGAETQYF. The CDR3, as DNA: TGTGCCAGCAGTGACCGTCCCGGGACAGGGGCGGAGACCCAGTACTTC.

This clonotype was seen at least ten times. The V and J genes are TRBV19 and TRBJ1-5; TRBD1 agrees at 7 bases. Germline V gives CDR1 LNHDA, CDR2 SQIVND (reference sequence). The CDR3 length is 13 residues. V trimming: 10 bases; J trimming: 6 bases; junction bases outside the gene matches: 9. CDR3: CATQDREGQPQHF. DNA for the CDR3: TGTGCCACCCAAGACAGGGAAGGTCAGCCCCAGCATTTT.

This chain links TRBV12-5 with TRBJ2-7; D perhaps matches TRBD1 (5 bases). The ends were cut back, 3 bases at V and 4 bases at J, with 19 bases in the middle. Germline V gives CDR1 LGHNT, CDR2 FRNRAP. The CDR3 sequence is 16 residues long. The CDR3 spells CASGFRDRHPPYEQYF. CDR3 nucleotides: TGTGCTAGTGGTTTCCGCGACAGACACCCGCCATACGAGCAGTACTTC. Supplemented by reference TRBV12-5 and TRBJ2-7, the full variable domain reads DARVTQTPRHKVTEMGQEVTMRCQPILGHNTVFWYRQTMMQGLELLAYFRNRAPLDDSGMPKDRFSAEMPDATLATLKIQPSEPRDSAVYFCASGFRDRHPPYEQYFGPGTRLTVT.

This clonotype was detected ten times or more. The V and J genes are TRBV4-1 and TRBJ2-7; TRBD2 might be the D (6 bases). Germline-derived CDR1 and CDR2 are MGHRA and YSYEKL. With 0 bases removed from V and 6 bases from J, the gap between germline ends came to 21 bases. The CDR3 has 17 residues. As DNA, the CDR3 is TGCGCCAGCAGCCAAGAGGGGAACGGGAGAGGGATGCGCGAGCAGTACTTC. It yields the protein CASSQEGNGRGMREQYF.

This clonotype has a handful of counts. The chain couples TRBV6-2 or TRBV6-3 to TRBJ2-4, with D perhaps TRBD2 (5 bases). Germline lookup yields CDR1 MNHEY and CDR2 SVGEGT. V lost 6 bases and J lost 0, with 12 bases in between. The CDR3 is 15 amino acids. The CDR3 coding sequence is TGTGCCAGCAGCCGAGGACTCTTAGCCAAAAACATTCAGTACTTC. Protein: CASSRGLLAKNIQYF.

This clonotype was found many times. V usage is TRBV19 and J usage is TRBJ2-2; D is perhaps TRBD1 or TRBD2 (7 bases each). Between the trimmed V and J ends, which lost 5 bases and 4 bases, there was a span of 17 bases. Germline lookup yields CDR1 LNHDA and CDR2 SQIVND (reference sequence). The CDR3 contains 16 residues. Here the CDR3 reads CASSVYQGEGTGELFF. For the CDR3, the DNA is TGTGCCAGTAGTGTTTACCAGGGGGAGGGCACCGGGGAGCTGTTTTTT.

There are many counts of this clonotype. The chain uses TRBV6-1 and TRBJ2-5, with D perhaps TRBD1 (6 bases). The CDR3 length is 14 residues. Trimming shortened V by 1 base and J by 5 bases, and 11 bases separated the two germline ends. CDR1 is MNHNS and CDR2 is SASEGT in the germline V gene. The CDR3 nucleotides are TGTGCCAGCAGTGAAGAAACAGGGTGGGAGACCCAGTACTTC. This gives the protein CASSEETGWETQYF.

This clonotype was seen ten or more times. V gene TRBV6-5 combines with J gene TRBJ1-5, with TRBD1 as a possible D gene (6 bases). This CDR3 is 15 amino acids long. CDR1 is MNHEY and CDR2 is SVGAGI in the germline V gene. V was cut by 6 bases and J by 1 base, with 13 bases left in between. The CDR3: CASRGSGQSNQPQHF. As DNA, the CDR3 is TGTGCCAGCAGGGGAAGTGGACAGAGCAATCAGCCCCAGCATTTT.

This clonotype was counted ten times or more. The chain joins TRBV6-5 to TRBJ1-1, with 7 bases that match TRBD1. V was clipped by 8 bases and J by 8 bases; unmatched bases: 11. The CDR3 is 13 amino acids. Germline CDR1 is MNHEY and CDR2 is SVGAGI. CDR3 region: CASLPHRGQEAFF. CDR3 DNA sequence: TGTGCCAGCCTACCCCACAGGGGTCAAGAAGCTTTCTTT.

The chain combines TRBV4-1 with TRBJ1-6; D is undetermined. The CDR3 has 14 residues. V lost 5 bases and J lost 9, with 14 bases in between. Germline V lookup: CDR1 MGHRA, CDR2 YSYEKL. The CDR3 sequence: CASSAEGGVSPLHF. The CDR3 coding sequence is TGCGCCAGCAGCGCCGAGGGTGGTGTTTCACCCCTCCACTTT.

The table lists this clonotype with many counts. The chain has TRBV7-2 and TRBJ2-7; 10 positions agree with TRBD2. After removal of 0 bases from V and 7 bases from J, the junction contained 9 bases not matched to a gene. CDR1 and CDR2 (germline): SGHTA, FQGNSA. This CDR3 spans 16 amino acids. Written as DNA, the CDR3 is TGTGCCAGCAGCTTAGCGGGGTTAGCGGGAGGTGGAGAGCAGTACTTC. Protein sequence: CASSLAGLAGGGEQYF. The full variable domain, completed using reference TRBV7-2 and TRBJ2-7, is GAGVSQSPSNKVTEKGKDVELRCDPISGHTALYWYRQSLGQGLEFLIYFQGNSAPDKSGLPSDRFSAERTGGSVSTLTIQRTQQEDSAVYLCASSLAGLAGGGEQYFGPGTRLTVT.

The table lists this clonotype with many counts. J is TRBJ2-2 and V is TRBV29-1; 8 nucleotides match TRBD1. Germline trimming cut 6 bases from V and 5 bases from J; bases unmatched to any gene: 2. This CDR3 has 12 residues. In germline, CDR1 is SQVTM, CDR2 ANQGSEA. The CDR3 bases are TGCAGCGTCAGGACAGGGACCGGGGAGCTGTTTTTT. Protein: CSVRTGTGELFF.

This clonotype was recorded once. CDR3 protein: CASSPRTGTGEYEQYF. The CDR3, as DNA: TGTGCCAGCAGTCCCAGGACCGGGACAGGGGAATACGAGCAGTACTTC. V is TRBV27 and J is TRBJ2-7; TRBD1 aligns across 10 bases. With V trimmed by 5 bases and J by 4 bases, 11 bases remained unmatched. Per the germline V gene, CDR1 is MNHEY and CDR2 is SMNVEV (reference sequence). The CDR3 spans 16 residues.

This clonotype was counted only a few times. The gene calls are TRBV30 and TRBJ2-5; TRBD1 aligns across 9 bases. The CDR3 runs 14 residues. The germline gives CDR1 GTSNPN, CDR2 SVGIG (reference sequence). Trimming took 3 bases from V and 1 from J; bases not matched to a gene: 3. CDR3 region: CAWSRDRAQETQYF. The CDR3 bases are TGTGCCTGGAGCAGGGACAGGGCCCAAGAGACCCAGTACTTC.

This clonotype was counted between two and nine times. The rearrangement joins TRBV29-1 to TRBJ2-3, with D possibly TRBD1 on 5 matching bases. The germline V and J ends were trimmed by 6 bases and 0 bases, with 16 bases remaining between them. The germline V gene encodes CDR1 SQVTM and CDR2 ANQGSEA. The CDR3 is made up of 15 amino acids. CDR3 residues: CSVALAGSSTDTQYF. CDR3 in DNA: TGCAGCGTGGCTTTGGCAGGGTCTAGCACAGATACGCAGTATTTT.

This clonotype was detected ten times or more. CDR3 region: CASRGDTGSYNEQFF. The CDR3 coding sequence is TGTGCCAGCAGGGGGGACACTGGCTCCTACAATGAGCAGTTCTTC. The chain joins TRBV2 to TRBJ2-1; possible D gene TRBD1, 6 bases. This CDR3 comprises 15 residues. The germline gives CDR1 SNHLY, CDR2 FYNNEI. V was cut by 6 bases and J by 0 bases, with 12 bases left in between. Filled out from reference TRBV2 and TRBJ2-1, the complete variable domain reads EPEVTQTPSHQVTQMGQEVILRCVPISNHLYFYWYRQILGQKVEFLVSFYNNEISEKSEIFDDQFSVERPDGSNFTLKIRSTKLEDSAMYFCASRGDTGSYNEQFFGPGTRLTVL.

At least ten counts were recorded for this clonotype. The J gene is TRBJ1-5, the V gene TRBV27; 9 bases are a match to TRBD1. V shed 8 bases and J 3 bases; nucleotides not matched to a gene: 11. The germline CDR1 and CDR2 sequences are MNHEY and SMNVEV (reference sequence). This CDR3 is built from 16 residues. The CDR3 here is CASFRTGVSFNQPQHF. CDR3 bases: TGTGCCAGCTTCCGGACAGGGGTATCGTTCAATCAGCCCCAGCATTTT.

This clonotype was picked up many times. This rearrangement joins TRBV25-1 to TRBJ1-2, with D maybe TRBD1 (6 bases). The CDR3 consists of 14 residues. Deletions cut 5 bases from V and 4 bases from J, with 14 bases between. Germline assignment: CDR1 MGHDK and CDR2 SYGVNS. CDR3 in amino acids: CASSPRGAFYGYTF. The CDR3 DNA sequence: TGTGCCAGCAGTCCTCGGGGGGCGTTCTATGGCTACACCTTC.

Comment on this clonotype: This could be a read error, since a much larger clone is one nucleotide away. No DNA is shown, since the ends of the CDR3 on it are uncertain; the CDR3 is the one TCRdb lists. The V gene is TRBV20-1, the J gene TRBJ1-2. The CDR3 length is 14 residues, termini included. CDR1 and CDR2 from the germline V gene are DFQATT and SNEGSKA (reference sequence). CDR3 residues: CSARVAGGSYGYSF.

The V and J genes are TRBV5-1 and TRBJ2-5, with D unclear. V dropped 0 bases and J dropped 0 bases, with 18 bases sitting between them. CDR1 and CDR2 from the germline V gene are SGHRS and YFSETQ. The CDR3 has 18 residues. Here the CDR3 DNA reads TGCGCCAGCAGCTTGGCTTTTTTCGGCACTTATGACCAAGAGACCCAGTACTTC. Its protein product is CASSLAFFGTYDQETQYF.

This clonotype was counted only a few times. This chain connects TRBV12-3 or TRBV12-4 to TRBJ2-5; D possibly corresponds to TRBD2 (5 bases). The CDR3 sequence is 13 residues long. With 8 bases removed from V and 5 bases from J, the gap between germline ends came to 15 bases. CDR3 in DNA: TGTGCCAGCCGACCAAACATAGCGGAGACCCAGTACTTC. This translates into CASRPNIAETQYF.

This clonotype was seen ten or more times. The chain employs TRBV5-1 and TRBJ2-7; the match to TRBD2 covers 7 bases. The CDR3 is 14 residues long. From germline, CDR1 is SGHRS and CDR2 YFSETQ. V trimming: 2 bases; J trimming: 4 bases; junction bases outside the gene matches: 6. The CDR3 DNA reads as TGCGCCAGCAGCTTTCGCGGGAGTTGGTACGAGCAGTACTTC. Residues: CASSFRGSWYEQYF.

CDR3 coding DNA: TGTGCCAGCAGCCAAGGTTCTAGCGGAGCCTACGAGCAGTACTTC. The encoded protein is CASSQGSSGAYEQYF. The V gene is TRBV3-1, the J gene TRBJ2-7; 7 bases match TRBD2. Trimming removed 1 base from V and 2 bases from J; junction bases left unmatched: 5. The CDR3 length is 15 residues. Germline CDR1 and CDR2: LGHDT and YNNKEL (reference sequence).

The gene calls are TRBV20-1 and TRBJ1-1; maybe TRBD1 (6 bases). Trimming took 0 bases from V and 0 from J, leaving 11 bases between them. Germline V CDR1 and CDR2: DFQATT, SNEGSKA (reference sequence). This CDR3 spans 15 amino acids. The CDR3 DNA is TGCAGTGCTAGAGATCAGGGGACGGTGAACACTGAAGCTTTCTTT. Its protein is CSARDQGTVNTEAFF.

This clonotype is a singleton in its sample. V is TRBV25-1 and J is TRBJ1-1; unclear D gene. CDR3 length: 13 amino acids. Germline CDR1 is MGHDK and CDR2 is SYGVNS. Trimming cost V 3 bases and J 1 base, with 6 bases left between them. CDR3 coding DNA: TGTGCCAGCAGTGACCCGCAGAACACTGAAGCTTTCTTT. Protein product: CASSDPQNTEAFF.

Details on this clonotype: This may come from a read error, since a much larger clone is one base off. The CDR3 end shows no conserved phenylalanine or tryptophan, and so a read error is likely. The J gene is TRBJ2-7, the V gene TRBV10-3; D not certain. Germline V gives CDR1 ENHRY, CDR2 SYGVKD. The CDR3 consists of 13 residues. Trimming took off 11 bases at V and 5 bases at J, with 19 bases between the two ends. The CDR3 DNA sequence: TGTGCCGCCCGTCAAGGTTCGGAGAACGAGCAGTACTTG. This sequence encodes CAARQGSENEQYL.

This clonotype was seen repeatedly, ten times or more. This chain connects TRBV20-1 to TRBJ2-7; TRBD2 matches at 10 bases. The CDR3 sequence is 15 residues long. V shed 0 bases, J shed 6 bases, and the junction held 8 bases outside the gene matches. CDR1 is DFQATT and CDR2 is SNEGSKA in the germline V gene (reference sequence). DNA for the CDR3: TGCAGTGCTAGAGATCTCTCTAGCGGGAGTTTCGAGCAGTACTTC. Its translation: CSARDLSSGSFEQYF.

V and J are TRBV5-1 and TRBJ1-2; D is ambiguous. V shed 0 bases and J shed 5 bases, with 8 bases lying between them. The CDR3 sequence is 13 residues long. Germline CDR1 and CDR2: SGHRS and YFSETQ. As DNA, the CDR3 is TGCGCCAGCAGCTTGGGGGCGAGGTATGGCTACACCTTC. This sequence encodes CASSLGARYGYTF.

This clonotype was observed many times. The rearrangement joins TRBV7-9 to TRBJ1-3; 7 nucleotides align to TRBD1. The CDR3 sequence is 15 residues long. Germline V gives CDR1 SEHNR, CDR2 FQNEAQ (reference sequence). V dropped 5 bases and J dropped 4; count of bases not matched to a gene: 8. CDR3 sequence (DNA): TGTGCCAGCAGCCAACGACAGGGCGCGGGAAACACCATATATTTT. As protein: CASSQRQGAGNTIYF.

This clonotype was observed at least ten times. V gene TRBV15 combines with J gene TRBJ1-1, with D unclear. With 1 base removed from V and 4 bases from J, the gap between germline ends came to 7 bases. Germline loops: CDR1 LNHNV, CDR2 YYDKDF (reference sequence). This CDR3 is built from 13 residues. CDR3 sequence (DNA): TGTGCCACCAGCAGAGTTAAGGGCACTGAAGCTTTCTTT. Its translation: CATSRVKGTEAFF.

A note on this clonotype: This may be a read error: a much more frequent sequence differs by one nucleotide. This chain connects TRBV7-9 to TRBJ2-7, with TRBD1 matching 8 bases. CDR1 SEHNR and CDR2 FQNEAQ come from the germline V gene (reference sequence). The CDR3 contains 11 residues. CDR3 nucleotides: TGTTCCAGCAGCCGGGACAGGGAGCAGTACTTC. It translates to CSSSRDREQYF.